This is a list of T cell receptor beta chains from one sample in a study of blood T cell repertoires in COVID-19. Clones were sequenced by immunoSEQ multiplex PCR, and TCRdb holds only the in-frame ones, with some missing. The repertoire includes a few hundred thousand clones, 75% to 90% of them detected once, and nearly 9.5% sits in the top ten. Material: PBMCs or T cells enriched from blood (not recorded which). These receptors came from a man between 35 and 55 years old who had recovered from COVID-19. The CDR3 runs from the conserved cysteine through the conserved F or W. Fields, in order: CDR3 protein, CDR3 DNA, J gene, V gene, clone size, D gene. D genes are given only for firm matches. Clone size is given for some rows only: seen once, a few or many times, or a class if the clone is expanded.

CDR3: CASSLQGSSYEQYF; DNA: TGTGCCAGCAGCTTACAGGGGAGTAGCTACGAGCAGTACTTC; J: TRBJ2-7; V: TRBV7-2; size: -; D: -
CDR3: CASSPGGNTEAFF; DNA: TGCGCCAGCAGCCCAGGGGGGAACACTGAAGCTTTCTTT; J: TRBJ1-1; V: TRBV4-1; size: -; D: TRBD1
CDR3: CASSLDLSSYNEQFF; DNA: TGTGCCAGCAGCTTGGACTTGAGCTCCTACAATGAGCAGTTCTTC; J: TRBJ2-1; V: TRBV5-8; size: -; D: -
CDR3: CASSPGQTWNYGYTF; DNA: TGTGCCAGCAGCCCCGGACAGACATGGAACTATGGCTACACCTTC; J: TRBJ1-2; V: TRBV14; size: -; D: -
CDR3: CASSSSYRESDNSPLHF; DNA: TGTGCCAGTAGTTCCTCATACCGGGAGTCAGATAATTCACCCCTCCACTTT; J: TRBJ1-6; V: TRBV19; size: -; D: -
CDR3: CASSLNGHGYTF; DNA: TGTGCCAGCAGTTTAAATGGGCATGGCTACACCTTC; J: TRBJ1-2; V: TRBV27; size: -; D: -
CDR3: CASSVPGQGTYGYTF; DNA: TGTGCCAGCAGCGTCCCGGGACAGGGAACCTATGGCTACACCTTC; J: TRBJ1-2; V: TRBV5-4; size: -; D: TRBD1
CDR3: CASSVTGHANEKLFF; DNA: TGTGCCAGCAGCGTTACAGGGCATGCTAATGAAAAACTGTTTTTT; J: TRBJ1-4; V: TRBV11-2; size: -; D: -
CDR3: CASSSRGALNQPQHF; DNA: TGTGCCAGTAGTAGTCGGGGGGCCCTAAATCAGCCCCAGCATTTT; J: TRBJ1-5; V: TRBV19; size: few; D: -
CDR3: CASSVVNGELFF; DNA: TGTGCCAGCAGCGTAGTTAACGGGGAGCTGTTTTTT; J: TRBJ2-2; V: TRBV9; size: -; D: -
CDR3: CASSLLRLMNTEAFF; DNA: TGTGCCAGCAGCTTACTGAGACTCATGAACACTGAAGCTTTCTTT; J: TRBJ1-1; V: TRBV7-3; size: -; D: -
CDR3: CASSFQMTGTDTQYF; DNA: TGTGCCAGCAGTTTCCAAATGACAGGCACAGATACGCAGTATTTT; J: TRBJ2-3; V: TRBV27; size: -; D: -
CDR3: CASSLLSGGASTDTQYF; DNA: TGTGCCAGCAGCCTCCTCAGCGGGGGGGCCAGCACAGATACGCAGTATTTT; J: TRBJ2-3; V: TRBV11-2; size: -; D: TRBD2
CDR3: CASSDATGAPYGYTF; DNA: TGTGCCAGCAGCGATGCGACAGGGGCCCCCTATGGCTACACCTTC; J: TRBJ1-2; V: TRBV3-1/TRBV3-2; size: -; D: TRBD1
CDR3: CASSQGAGGSYNEQFF; DNA: TGTGCCAGCAGCCAAGGAGCGGGAGGGTCCTACAATGAGCAGTTCTTC; J: TRBJ2-1; V: TRBV3-1/TRBV3-2; size: -; D: TRBD2
CDR3: CASKSLGGSNTEAFF; DNA: TGCGCCAGCAAATCGTTAGGGGGTTCGAACACTGAAGCTTTCTTT; J: TRBJ1-1; V: TRBV5-1; size: -; D: -
CDR3: CASSLAQAGNTIYF; DNA: TGTGCCAGCAGCTTGGCTCAGGCTGGAAACACCATATATTTT; J: TRBJ1-3; V: TRBV5-5; size: -; D: -
CDR3: CTSSRVRGPKKGKQYF; DNA: TGCACCAGCAGCCGGGTAAGGGGTCCCAAGAAAGGTAAGCAGTACTTC; J: TRBJ2-7; V: TRBV1; size: -; D: -
CDR3: CASSGIQGGSYEQYF; DNA: TGTGCCAGCAGCGGAATACAGGGAGGGAGCTACGAGCAGTACTTC; J: TRBJ2-7; V: TRBV5-4; size: -; D: -
CDR3: CASSDTSGGANEQFF; DNA: TGTGCCAGCAGTGACACTAGCGGGGGGGCCAATGAGCAGTTCTTC; J: TRBJ2-1; V: TRBV6-4; size: many; D: TRBD2
CDR3: CASSQRQGAINEQYF; DNA: TGTGCCAGCAGCCAAAGACAGGGGGCGATTAACGAGCAGTACTTC; J: TRBJ2-7; V: TRBV11-2; size: few; D: TRBD1
CDR3: CASSLSLAGGRNEQFF; DNA: TGTGCCAGCAGCCTTTCCCTAGCGGGAGGTCGGAATGAGCAGTTCTTC; J: TRBJ2-1; V: TRBV11-2; size: -; D: TRBD2
CDR3: CASRGTGGNAGELFF; DNA: TGTGCCAGCAGGGGGACAGGGGGGAACGCCGGGGAGCTGTTTTTT; J: TRBJ2-2; V: TRBV11-2; size: -; D: TRBD1
CDR3: CASSRGTLDSNQPQHF; DNA: TGTGCCAGCAGCCGCGGGACACTGGATAGCAATCAGCCCCAGCATTTT; J: TRBJ1-5; V: TRBV7-8; size: -; D: -
CDR3: CASSPAGDRIKNIQYF; DNA: TGTGCCAGCAGCCCAGCGGGTGATAGGATCAAAAACATTCAGTACTTC; J: TRBJ2-4; V: TRBV7-9; size: -; D: -
CDR3: CASSPEGVANYGYTF; DNA: TGTGCCAGCTCACCCGAGGGGGTCGCTAACTATGGCTACACCTTC; J: TRBJ1-2; V: TRBV18; size: -; D: -
CDR3: CASSIMSGGAGEAFF; DNA: TGTGCCAGTAGTATCATGTCAGGGGGCGCCGGTGAAGCTTTCTTT; J: TRBJ1-1; V: TRBV19; size: -; D: TRBD1
CDR3: CAITPDTNYGYTF; DNA: TGTGCCATCACTCCAGACACCAACTATGGCTACACCTTC; J: TRBJ1-2; V: TRBV10-3; size: few; D: -
CDR3: CASRRTSDYNEQFF; DNA: TGTGCCAGCAGGCGGACTAGCGACTACAATGAGCAGTTCTTC; J: TRBJ2-1; V: TRBV2; size: -; D: TRBD2
CDR3: CASTVQTGAYTF; DNA: TGTGCCAGCACTGTACAGACAGGCGCCTACACCTTC; J: TRBJ1-2; V: TRBV12-3/TRBV12-4; size: -; D: -
CDR3: CASSQVQNEQFF; DNA: TGTGCCAGCAGCCAAGTCCAGAATGAGCAGTTCTTC; J: TRBJ2-1; V: TRBV3-1/TRBV3-2; size: -; D: -
CDR3: CASKDRDYEQYF; DNA: TGCGCCAGCAAAGACAGGGACTACGAGCAGTACTTC; J: TRBJ2-7; V: TRBV5-1; size: -; D: TRBD1
CDR3: CASSVGRSGNTIYF; DNA: TGTGCCAGCAGCGTGGGCCGCTCTGGAAACACCATATATTTT; J: TRBJ1-3; V: TRBV11-2; size: -; D: -
CDR3: CASSERQGGQETQYF; DNA: TGCGCCAGCAGTGAGAGACAGGGGGGTCAAGAGACCCAGTACTTC; J: TRBJ2-5; V: TRBV10-1; size: -; D: TRBD1
CDR3: CASSLAQGVGYGYTF; DNA: TGTGCCAGCAGCTTAGCACAGGGGGTTGGCTATGGCTACACCTTC; J: TRBJ1-2; V: TRBV7-2; size: -; D: TRBD1
CDR3: CASSFKGWDTGELFF; DNA: TGCGCCAGCAGCTTCAAGGGGTGGGACACCGGGGAGCTGTTTTTT; J: TRBJ2-2; V: TRBV5-1; size: -; D: -
CDR3: CATSARLAGTYNEQFF; DNA: TGTGCCACCAGTGCCAGACTAGCGGGAACCTACAATGAGCAGTTCTTC; J: TRBJ2-1; V: TRBV24-1; size: -; D: TRBD2
CDR3: CASSLGEGTLHF; DNA: TGTGCCAGCAGCTTGGGGGAGGGGACCCTCCACTTT; J: TRBJ1-6; V: TRBV7-9; size: -; D: -
CDR3: CASSYSTRQGDISYEQYF; DNA: TGTGCCAGCAGTTACTCGACGAGGCAGGGCGACATTTCCTACGAGCAGTACTTC; J: TRBJ2-7; V: TRBV6-7; size: -; D: -
CDR3: CASSLVGGPQETQYF; DNA: TGTGCCAGCAGCTTAGTGGGGGGGCCCCAAGAGACCCAGTACTTC; J: TRBJ2-5; V: TRBV11-2; size: few; D: -
CDR3: CASSSAGTGGVGRAFF; DNA: TGTGCCAGCAGTTCCGCCGGGACAGGGGGCGTAGGGAGAGCTTTCTTT; J: TRBJ1-1; V: TRBV6-5; size: -; D: TRBD1